This T cell receptor beta chain came from a study of blood T cells in healthy people across ages. Study results and limitations: Leaving the PBMCs unsorted stopped any conclusive comparison of naive versus antigen-experienced cells.

The use of a sample-barcoded 5' primer and a J-beta primer mix characterized a second PCR of about 7 to 12 cycles. MiXCR, run by TCRdb on the 5' RACE reads, gives a single entry per CDR3 protein. The sample has 1.5 million to 2 million distinct CDR3 sequences, around 48% seen once. Each sample used at least 6 million PBMCs. CDR3 size: 14 residues. Germline-derived CDR1 and CDR2 are DFQATT and SNEGSKA (reference sequence). V shed 7 bases and J shed 0 bases, with 15 bases lying between them. A word on this clonotype: Its cognate antigen is unknown.

The sequenced sample was blood. This TCR was recovered from a woman aged 40-49 years in good health. This rearrangement joins TRBV20-1 to TRBJ1-2, with D hard to call. The CDR3 sequence: CSVRGGKPNYGYTF. The CDR3 bases are TGCAGTGTCCGGGGAGGGAAGCCTAACTATGGCTACACCTTC.